The 25 T cell receptor beta chains given below trace back to one sample, sequenced in a study of cytomegalovirus exposure and HLA in healthy donors (dated by TCRdb to about 2017). Libraries were made using the immunoSEQ multiplex PCR assay. Entries here come from immuneACCESS through TCRdb and include only in-frame sequences with V and J called. Some clones fail to appear in such tables; in the studies checked, an unresolved V gene covers under half of the shortfall, and the cause of the remainder is unknown. The sample contains about 130,000 clones, 89% of them found a single time. Roughly 1.2% of the sample is held by the ten biggest clonotypes. Sequencing used PBMCs. The receptors stem from a woman younger than 30 in good health and CMV-seronegative.

The chain couples TRBV6-1 to TRBJ2-7; the D gene is possibly TRBD2 (6 bases). The CDR3 is 14 amino acids. From germline, CDR1 is MNHNS and CDR2 SASEGT. V lost 7 bases to trimming and J lost 7 bases, with 20 bases between them. The CDR3 DNA follows: TGTGCCAGCACTATTGAAAGCGGGTATGGAGAGCAGTACTTC. Its translation: CASTIESGYGEQYF.

The CDR3 region is CAISPRQFRDGELFF. For the CDR3, the DNA is TGTGCCATCAGCCCCAGACAGTTCCGAGACGGGGAGCTGTTTTTT. The chain couples TRBV10-3 to TRBJ2-2; TRBD1 might be the D (5 bases). Germline V lookup: CDR1 ENHRY, CDR2 SYGVKD. This CDR3 comprises 15 residues. Trimming cost V 6 bases and J 7 bases, with 18 bases left between them.

This sequence joins TRBV7-3 and TRBJ2-1, with 9 nucleotides matching TRBD2. V dropped 0 bases and J dropped 6; count of bases not matched to a gene: 9. This CDR3 contains 17 residues. Germline V lookup: CDR1 SGHTA, CDR2 FQGTGA. The CDR3 sequence is CASSLTFSGGQANEQFF. For the CDR3, the DNA is TGTGCCAGCAGCTTAACGTTCAGCGGGGGGCAGGCCAATGAGCAGTTCTTC.

The chain uses TRBV7-3 and TRBJ1-1; 9 nucleotides match TRBD1. V shed 0 bases and J 11 bases; nucleotides not matched to a gene: 10. The germline V gene has CDR1 SGHTA and CDR2 FQGTGA. The CDR3 runs to 15 residues. CDR3 sequence (DNA): TGTGCCAGCAGCTTAACGGGCGGGACAGGGCTTAGGGCTTTCTTT. Translation gives CASSLTGGTGLRAFF. The full variable domain, in which reference TRBV7-3 and TRBJ1-1 provide the parts outside the CDR3, is GAGVSQTPSNKVTEKGKYVELRCDPISGHTALYWYRQSLGQGPEFLIYFQGTGAADDSGLPNDRFFAVRPEGSVSTLKIQRTERGDSAVYLCASSLTGGTGLRAFFGQGTRLTVV.

The V and J genes are TRBV27 and TRBJ1-1; a weak D match, TRBD1 (6 bases). Germline CDR1 reads MNHEY; CDR2 reads SMNVEV (reference sequence). This CDR3 region has 14 residues. V was trimmed by 5 bases and J by 1 base, leaving 11 bases between them. CDR3: CASSTGMANTEAFF. The CDR3 DNA follows: TGTGCCAGCAGTACAGGGATGGCGAACACTGAAGCTTTCTTT.

The chain recombines TRBV2 with TRBJ2-5; maybe TRBD2 (6 bases). V lost 5 bases, J lost 4 bases, and 14 bases lay in between. The CDR3 sequence is 14 residues long. Germline loops: CDR1 SNHLY, CDR2 FYNNEI. This chain's CDR3 is CASSPVGGRETQYF. The CDR3 nucleotides are TGTGCCAGCAGTCCGGTCGGGGGTCGAGAGACCCAGTACTTC.

The J gene is TRBJ2-2, the V gene TRBV27, with no clear D. In germline, CDR1 is MNHEY, CDR2 SMNVEV (reference sequence). The ends were cut back, 8 bases at V and 4 bases at J, with 11 bases in the middle. The CDR3 extends over 13 amino acids. In DNA form, the CDR3 reads TGTGCCAGCTTTGGCAGATCCACCGGGGAGCTGTTTTTT. Translated, it gives CASFGRSTGELFF.

The chain couples TRBV10-1 to TRBJ2-7, with TRBD1 matching 8 bases. V dropped 4 bases and J dropped 4; count of bases not matched to a gene: 0. Germline V lookup: CDR1 WNHNN, CDR2 SYGVQD (reference sequence). CDR3 size: 12 residues. The CDR3 region is CASSGQGYEQYF. As DNA, the CDR3 is TGCGCCAGCAGTGGACAGGGGTACGAGCAGTACTTC.

V usage is TRBV2 and J usage is TRBJ2-1; no firm D call. This CDR3 is 13 amino acids long. V was pared by 8 bases and J by 8 bases, with 16 bases between. CDR1 SNHLY and CDR2 FYNNEI come from the germline V gene. CDR3 loop: CASGLVSAHEQFF. CDR3 bases: TGTGCCAGCGGATTGGTCAGCGCCCATGAGCAGTTCTTC.

The chain uses TRBV7-9 and TRBJ1-4; 7 bases are a match to TRBD1. The germline CDR1 and CDR2 sequences are SEHNR and FQNEAQ (reference sequence). The CDR3 loop spans 15 amino acids. The junction had 13 bases not matched to a gene; V was cut back by 7 bases and J by 8 bases. DNA of the CDR3: TGTGCCAGCATCAAAACCGGGACAGCCACAGAAAAACTGTTTTTT. Translated, it gives CASIKTGTATEKLFF.

This rearrangement joins TRBV5-1 to TRBJ2-1; D may be TRBD1 (7 bases). CDR1 is SGHRS, CDR2 YFSETQ, per germline. The CDR3 consists of 17 residues. V was cut by 0 bases and J by 2 bases, with 15 bases left in between. The CDR3 DNA follows: TGCGCCAGCAGCTTGGCCGTGCGGGACAGACCCTACAATGAGCAGTTCTTC. It is translated as CASSLAVRDRPYNEQFF. Full variable domain (missing parts from reference TRBV5-1 and TRBJ2-1): KAGVTQTPRYLIKTRGQQVTLSCSPISGHRSVSWYQQTPGQGLQFLFEYFSETQRNKGNFPGRFSGRQFSNSRSEMNVSTLELGDSALYLCASSLAVRDRPYNEQFFGPGTRLTVL.

This rearrangement joins TRBV21-1 to TRBJ2-1; the table names TRBD2, a call not compared with the DNA. TRBV21-1 is recorded as a pseudogene. The CDR3 runs 15 residues. The CDR3 region is CASSKWERGCNEQFF. CDR3 nucleotides: TGTGCCAGCAGCAAATGGGAGAGAGGGTGTAATGAGCAGTTCTTC.

The chain employs TRBV6-6 and TRBJ2-7; D is possibly TRBD1 (5 bases). CDR1 and CDR2 from the germline V gene are MNHNY and SVGAGI (reference sequence). Between the trimmed V and J ends, which lost 2 bases and 2 bases, there was a span of 13 bases. This CDR3 has 15 amino acids. Here the CDR3 DNA reads TGTGCCAGCAGTTACAGTCGAGGCAGGGCCTACGAGCAGTACTTC. Protein sequence: CASSYSRGRAYEQYF.

CDR3 sequence (DNA): TGTGCCAGCAGCTTGTTACAGGGTTTGGGGAATTCACCCCTCCACTTT. Translation: CASSLLQGLGNSPLHF. This chain connects TRBV5-6 to TRBJ1-6, with D tentatively TRBD1 (6 bases). The CDR3 contains 16 residues. Germline values: CDR1 SGHDT, CDR2 YYEEEE. Trimming pared 1 base from V and 7 bases from J, leaving 15 bases between.

The chain joins TRBV5-1 to TRBJ2-2; D is ambiguous. The CDR3 consists of 13 residues. Trimming removed 2 bases from V and 4 bases from J, with 6 bases in between. Germline V CDR1 and CDR2: SGHRS, YFSETQ. The CDR3 protein is CASSFSGTGELFF. CDR3 DNA: TGCGCCAGCAGCTTTTCCGGCACCGGGGAGCTGTTTTTT.

The chain recombines TRBV9 with TRBJ1-2; perhaps TRBD1 as D (6 bases). V lost 4 bases and J lost 4, with 20 bases in between. CDR3 length equals 16 residues. Per the germline V gene, CDR1 is SGDLS and CDR2 is YYNGEE. The CDR3 nucleotides are TGTGCCAGCAGCTCCCGGGACGGGGGGCCTGGCTATGGCTACACCTTC. Amino acids: CASSSRDGGPGYGYTF.

The chain couples TRBV7-9 to TRBJ2-7; D ambiguous. With 3 bases removed from V and 2 bases from J, the gap between germline ends came to 8 bases. CDR3 size: 13 residues. From germline, CDR1 is SEHNR and CDR2 FQNEAQ (reference sequence). The CDR3 reads CASSFVGPYEQYF. In DNA, the CDR3 is TGTGCCAGCAGCTTTGTTGGCCCCTACGAGCAGTACTTC. Full variable domain (missing parts from reference TRBV7-9 and TRBJ2-7): DTGVSQNPRHKITKRGQNVTFRCDPISEHNRLYWYRQTLGQGPEFLTYFQNEAQLEKSRLLSDRFSAERPKGSFSTLEIQRTEQGDSAMYLCASSFVGPYEQYFGPGTRLTVT.

The V gene is TRBV7-9, the J gene TRBJ1-1, with D unresolved. The germline V and J ends were trimmed by 6 bases and 8 bases, with 13 bases remaining between them. The CDR3 length is 12 residues. CDR1 and CDR2 from the germline V gene are SEHNR and FQNEAQ (reference sequence). The CDR3 here is CASRKEAEEAFF. CDR3 sequence (DNA): TGTGCCAGCAGAAAAGAGGCAGAAGAAGCTTTCTTT.

V gene TRBV19 combines with J gene TRBJ1-5, with D perhaps TRBD1 (6 bases). V lost 4 bases and J 5 bases, leaving 9 bases between the germline ends. CDR1 is LNHDA and CDR2 is SQIVND in the germline V gene (reference sequence). CDR3 length: 13 residues. For the CDR3, the DNA is TGTGCCAGTAGTAAGGGGGGGTATCAGCCCCAGCATTTT. Amino acid sequence: CASSKGGYQPQHF.

This chain uses TRBV5-1 with TRBJ2-5, with TRBD1 as a possible D gene (5 bases). Germline CDR1 is SGHRS and CDR2 is YFSETQ. V was trimmed by 2 bases and J by 4 bases, leaving 9 bases between them. The CDR3 length is 13 residues. DNA for the CDR3: TGCGCCAGCAGCTTATCAGGGCCAGAGACCCAGTACTTC. Protein sequence: CASSLSGPETQYF.

V usage is TRBV7-2 and J usage is TRBJ2-1, with a tentative D call TRBD1 (5 bases). The CDR3 is 14 amino acids. Trimming removed 2 bases at V and 6 bases at J, with 11 bases between. Germline V gene data show CDR1 as SGHTA and CDR2 as FQGNSA. DNA for the CDR3: TGTGCCAGCAGCTTAAGGGGCATCGGCAATGAGCAGTTCTTC. Its protein is CASSLRGIGNEQFF. The full variable domain, its missing parts supplied by reference TRBV7-2 and TRBJ2-1, is GAGVSQSPSNKVTEKGKDVELRCDPISGHTALYWYRQSLGQGLEFLIYFQGNSAPDKSGLPSDRFSAERTGGSVSTLTIQRTQQEDSAVYLCASSLRGIGNEQFFGPGTRLTVL.

This clone appeared a few times. The same CDR3 is also encoded by other DNA sequences in this sample. V is TRBV7-3 and J is TRBJ1-3; 10 positions match TRBD1. Germline loops: CDR1 SGHTA, CDR2 FQGTGA. This CDR3 has 13 residues. J lost 7 bases, V lost 5 bases, and 2 bases had no gene match. CDR3 coding DNA: TGTGCCAGCAGCCCGGGACAGGGGAACACCATATATTTT. It is translated as CASSPGQGNTIYF.

The CDR3 nucleotides read TGTGCCACCCGAGCGGGGGGGGACAATGAGCAGTTCTTC. This encodes CATRAGGDNEQFF. The chain joins TRBV6-6 to TRBJ2-1, with TRBD2 identical over 10 bases. V lost 10 bases and J lost 5; bases outside the gene matches: 5. Germline CDR1 MNHNY, CDR2 SVGAGI (reference sequence). The CDR3 is 13 residues long.

The chain employs TRBV18 and TRBJ1-2, with 7 bases identical to TRBD1. V shed 5 bases, J shed 5 bases, and the junction held 11 bases outside the gene matches. CDR1 and CDR2 (germline): KGHSH, LQKENI. The CDR3 spans 15 residues. Written as DNA, the CDR3 is TGTGCCAGCTCAGAGTTATCCGGACAGGTGTATGGCTACACCTTC. This encodes CASSELSGQVYGYTF. The whole variable domain, filled in from reference TRBV18 and TRBJ1-2, reads NAGVMQNPRHLVRRRGQEARLRCSPMKGHSHVYWYRQLPEEGLKFMVYLQKENIIDESGMPKERFSAEFPKEGPSILRIQQVVRGDSAAYFCASSELSGQVYGYTFGSGTRLTVV.

The CDR3 loop reads CASSGGATNEKLFF. The CDR3 DNA is TGCGCCAGCAGTGGAGGCGCAACTAATGAAAAACTGTTTTTT. This chain uses TRBV10-1 with TRBJ1-4; D call uncertain. V lost 4 bases and J 0 bases, leaving 6 bases between the germline ends. Germline assignment: CDR1 WNHNN and CDR2 SYGVQD (reference sequence). The CDR3 is 14 amino acids.